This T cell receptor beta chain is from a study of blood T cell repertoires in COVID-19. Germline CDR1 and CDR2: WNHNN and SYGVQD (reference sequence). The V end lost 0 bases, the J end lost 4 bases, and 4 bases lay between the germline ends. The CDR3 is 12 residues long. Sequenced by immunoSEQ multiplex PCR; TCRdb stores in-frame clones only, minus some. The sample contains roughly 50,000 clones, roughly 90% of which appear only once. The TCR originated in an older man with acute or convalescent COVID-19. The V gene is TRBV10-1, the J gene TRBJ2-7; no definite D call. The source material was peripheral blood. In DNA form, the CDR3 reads TGCGCCAGCAGTGAGTCGTCGTACGAGCAGTACTTC. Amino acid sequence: CASSESSYEQYF.